This T cell receptor beta chain was recovered during a study of blood T cell repertoires in COVID-19. On the study more broadly: PBMCs, B-cell-depleted T cells, or T cells provided the cDNA or gDNA that made up the material.

This CDR3 has 15 residues. The germline V gene has CDR1 KGHSH and CDR2 LQKENI. V dropped 5 bases and J dropped 3; count of bases not matched to a gene: 8. The protocol was immunoSEQ multiplex PCR, while the TCRdb copy is restricted to in-frame clones and leaves out a portion. The profile covers some 100,000 clones, with roughly nine tenths appearing a single time and roughly 2% taken by the ten largest. The count of this clone is one. The origin of this receptor is a human donor with active COVID-19. The donor label of this sample is uncertain. This chain uses TRBV18 with TRBJ2-3, with 7 bases aligning to TRBD1. The sequenced material came from peripheral blood. CDR3 DNA: TGTGCCAGCTCATTTGGGGACAGTAATACAGATACGCAGTATTTT. Translation gives CASSFGDSNTDTQYF.